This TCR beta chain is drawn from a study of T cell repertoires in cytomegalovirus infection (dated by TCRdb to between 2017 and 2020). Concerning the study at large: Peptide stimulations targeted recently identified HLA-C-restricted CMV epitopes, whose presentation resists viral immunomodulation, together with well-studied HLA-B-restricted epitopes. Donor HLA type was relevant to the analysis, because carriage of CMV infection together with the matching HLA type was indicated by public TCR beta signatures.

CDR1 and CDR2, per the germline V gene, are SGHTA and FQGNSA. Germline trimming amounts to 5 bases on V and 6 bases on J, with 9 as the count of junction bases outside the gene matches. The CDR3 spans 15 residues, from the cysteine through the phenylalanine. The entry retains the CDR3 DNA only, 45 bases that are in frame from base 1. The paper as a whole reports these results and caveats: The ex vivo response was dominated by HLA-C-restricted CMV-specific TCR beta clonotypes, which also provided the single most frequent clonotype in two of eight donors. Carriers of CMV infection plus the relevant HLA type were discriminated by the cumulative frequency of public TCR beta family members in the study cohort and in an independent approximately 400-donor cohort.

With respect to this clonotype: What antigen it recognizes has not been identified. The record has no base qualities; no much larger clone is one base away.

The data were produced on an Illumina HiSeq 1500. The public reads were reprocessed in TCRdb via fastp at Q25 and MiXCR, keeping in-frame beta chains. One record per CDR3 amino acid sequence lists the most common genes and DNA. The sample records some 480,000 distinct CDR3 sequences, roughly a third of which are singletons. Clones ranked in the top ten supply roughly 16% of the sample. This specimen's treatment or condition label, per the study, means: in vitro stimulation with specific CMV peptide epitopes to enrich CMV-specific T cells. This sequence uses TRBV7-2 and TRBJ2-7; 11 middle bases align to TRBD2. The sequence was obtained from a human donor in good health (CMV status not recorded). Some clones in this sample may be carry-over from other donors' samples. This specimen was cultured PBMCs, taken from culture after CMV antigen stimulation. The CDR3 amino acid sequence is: CASSQDSGRALEQYF. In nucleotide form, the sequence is TGTGCCAGCAGCCAGGATAGCGGGAGGGCCCTCGAGCAGTACTTC.